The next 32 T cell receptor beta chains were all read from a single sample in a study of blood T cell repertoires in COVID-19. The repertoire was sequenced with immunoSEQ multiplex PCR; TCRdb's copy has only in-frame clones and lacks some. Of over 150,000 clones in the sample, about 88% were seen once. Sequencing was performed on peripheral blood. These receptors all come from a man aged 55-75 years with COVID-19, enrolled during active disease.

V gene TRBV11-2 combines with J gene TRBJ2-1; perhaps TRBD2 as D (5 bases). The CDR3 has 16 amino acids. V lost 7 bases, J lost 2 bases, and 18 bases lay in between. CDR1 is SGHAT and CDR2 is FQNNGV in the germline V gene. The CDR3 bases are TGTGCCAGCATCCTCCTTGGCGGAGGCCCCTACAATGAGCAGTTCTTC. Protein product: CASILLGGGPYNEQFF.

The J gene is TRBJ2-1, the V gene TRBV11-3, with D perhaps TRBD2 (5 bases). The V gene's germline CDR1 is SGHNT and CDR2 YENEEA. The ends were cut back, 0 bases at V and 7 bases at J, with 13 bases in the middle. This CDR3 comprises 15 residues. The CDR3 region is CASSLDATRANEQFF. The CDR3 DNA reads TGTGCCAGCAGCTTAGATGCTACGCGGGCTAATGAGCAGTTCTTC.

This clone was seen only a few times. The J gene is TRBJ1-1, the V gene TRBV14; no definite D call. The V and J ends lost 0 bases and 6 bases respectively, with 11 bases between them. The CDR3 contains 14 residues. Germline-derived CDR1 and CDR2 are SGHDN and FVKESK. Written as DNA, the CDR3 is TGTGCCAGCAGCCAAGATTCGTTCCGGTCTGAAGCTTTCTTT. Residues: CASSQDSFRSEAFF.

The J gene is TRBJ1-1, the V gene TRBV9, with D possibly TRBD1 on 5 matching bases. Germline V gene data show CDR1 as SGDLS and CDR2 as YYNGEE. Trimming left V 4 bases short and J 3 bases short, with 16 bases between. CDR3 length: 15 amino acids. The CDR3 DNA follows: TGTGCCAGCAGCCATCCTCAAGGGGCCTACACTGAAGCTTTCTTT. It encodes CASSHPQGAYTEAFF.

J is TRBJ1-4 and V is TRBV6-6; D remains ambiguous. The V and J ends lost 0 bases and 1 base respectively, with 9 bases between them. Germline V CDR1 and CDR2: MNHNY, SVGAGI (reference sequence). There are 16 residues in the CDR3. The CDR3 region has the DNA TGTGCCAGCAGTTACTCGAATCCGAGAACTAATGAAAAACTGTTTTTT. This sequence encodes CASSYSNPRTNEKLFF.

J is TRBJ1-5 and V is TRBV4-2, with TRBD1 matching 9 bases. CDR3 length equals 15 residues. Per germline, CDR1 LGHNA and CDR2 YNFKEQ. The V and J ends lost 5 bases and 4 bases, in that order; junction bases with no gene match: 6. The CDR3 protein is CASSEWTGDNQPQHF. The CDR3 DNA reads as TGTGCCAGCAGCGAATGGACAGGGGATAATCAGCCCCAGCATTTT.

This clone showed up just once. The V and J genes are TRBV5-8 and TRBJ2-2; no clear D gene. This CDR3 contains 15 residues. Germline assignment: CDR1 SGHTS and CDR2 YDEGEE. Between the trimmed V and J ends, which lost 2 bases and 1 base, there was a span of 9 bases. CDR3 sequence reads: CASSFFSGNTGELFF. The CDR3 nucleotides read TGTGCCAGCAGCTTCTTCTCCGGGAACACCGGGGAGCTGTTTTTT. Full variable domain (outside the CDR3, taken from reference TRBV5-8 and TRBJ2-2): EAGVTQSPTHLIKTRGQQATLRCSPISGHTSVYWYQQALGLGLQFLLWYDEGEERNRGNFPPRFSGRQFPNYSSELNVNALELEDSALYLCASSFFSGNTGELFFGEGSRLTVL.

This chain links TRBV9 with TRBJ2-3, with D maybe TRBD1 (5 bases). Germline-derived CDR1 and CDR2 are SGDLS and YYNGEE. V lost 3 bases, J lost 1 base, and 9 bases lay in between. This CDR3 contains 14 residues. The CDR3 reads CASSAPTGTDTQYF. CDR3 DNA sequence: TGTGCCAGCAGCGCGCCGACAGGCACAGATACGCAGTATTTT.

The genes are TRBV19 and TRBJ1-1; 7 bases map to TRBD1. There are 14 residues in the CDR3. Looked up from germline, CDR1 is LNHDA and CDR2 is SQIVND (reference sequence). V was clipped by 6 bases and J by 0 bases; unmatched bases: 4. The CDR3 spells CASSVGTVNTEAFF. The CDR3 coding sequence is TGTGCCAGTAGCGTTGGGACAGTGAACACTGAAGCTTTCTTT.

CDR3 DNA sequence: TGTGCCAGCAGTGAAGGCATTGTGACAGGGGATGGAAACACCATATATTTT. Amino acid sequence: CASSEGIVTGDGNTIYF. The V call is TRBV2, the J call TRBJ1-3; 8 bases line up with TRBD1. CDR1 SNHLY and CDR2 FYNNEI come from the germline V gene. The ends lost 1 base at V and 3 bases at J; junction bases unmatched: 8. The length of the CDR3 is 17 residues.

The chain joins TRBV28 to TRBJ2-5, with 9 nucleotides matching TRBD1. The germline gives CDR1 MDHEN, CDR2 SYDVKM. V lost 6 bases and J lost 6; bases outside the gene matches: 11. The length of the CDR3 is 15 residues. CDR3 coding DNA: TGTGCCAGCAGAGCGCCCGGGACAGGGACCAAGACCCAGTACTTC. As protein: CASRAPGTGTKTQYF.

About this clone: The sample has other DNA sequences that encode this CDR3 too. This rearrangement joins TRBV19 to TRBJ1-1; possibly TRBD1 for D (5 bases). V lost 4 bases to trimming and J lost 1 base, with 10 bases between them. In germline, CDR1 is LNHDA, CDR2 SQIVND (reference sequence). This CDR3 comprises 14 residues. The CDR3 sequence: CASSSVGGNTEAFF. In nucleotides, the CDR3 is TGTGCCAGTAGTAGCGTCGGGGGGAACACTGAAGCTTTCTTT.

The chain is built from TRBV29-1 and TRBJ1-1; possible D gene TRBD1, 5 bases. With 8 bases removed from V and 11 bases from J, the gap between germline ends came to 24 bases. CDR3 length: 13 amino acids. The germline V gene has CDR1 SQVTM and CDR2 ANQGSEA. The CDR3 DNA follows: TGCAGCTCCCGAGAGGACCCGGGCGCAGGGGCTTTCTTT. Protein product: CSSREDPGAGAFF.

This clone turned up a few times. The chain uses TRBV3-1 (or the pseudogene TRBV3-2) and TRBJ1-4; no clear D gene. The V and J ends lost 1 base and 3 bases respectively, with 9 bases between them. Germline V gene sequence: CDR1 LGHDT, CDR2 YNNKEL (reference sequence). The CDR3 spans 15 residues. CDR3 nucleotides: TGTGCCAGCAGCCAAGCGGGGTCGGCTAATGAAAAACTGTTTTTT. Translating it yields CASSQAGSANEKLFF.

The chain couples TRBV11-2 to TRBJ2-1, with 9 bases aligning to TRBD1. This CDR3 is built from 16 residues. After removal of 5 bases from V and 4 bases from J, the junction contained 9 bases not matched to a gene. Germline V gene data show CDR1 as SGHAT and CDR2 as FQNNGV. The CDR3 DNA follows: TGTGCCAGCAGCCCCCCGGACAGGGGTCGATACAATGAGCAGTTCTTC. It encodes CASSPPDRGRYNEQFF.

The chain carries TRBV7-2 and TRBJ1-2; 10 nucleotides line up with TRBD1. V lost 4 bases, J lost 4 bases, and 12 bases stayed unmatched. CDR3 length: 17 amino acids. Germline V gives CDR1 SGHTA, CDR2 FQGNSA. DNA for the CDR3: TGTGCCAGCAGCTCGGGCGCCGGGACAGGGGTTTTCTATGGCTACACCTTC. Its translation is CASSSGAGTGVFYGYTF.

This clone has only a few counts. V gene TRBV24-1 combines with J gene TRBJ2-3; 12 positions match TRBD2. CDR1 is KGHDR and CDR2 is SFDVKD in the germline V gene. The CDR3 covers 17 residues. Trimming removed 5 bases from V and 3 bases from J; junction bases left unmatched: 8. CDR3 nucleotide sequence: TGTGCCACCAGTGTTCCCTCTAGCGGGAGGGAGACAGATACGCAGTATTTT. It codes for CATSVPSSGRETDTQYF.

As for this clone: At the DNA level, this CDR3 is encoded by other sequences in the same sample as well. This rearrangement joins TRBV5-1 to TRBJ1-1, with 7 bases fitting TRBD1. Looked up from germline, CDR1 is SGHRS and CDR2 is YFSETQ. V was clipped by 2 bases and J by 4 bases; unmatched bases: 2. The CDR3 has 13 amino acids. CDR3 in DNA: TGCGCCAGCAGCTTACAGGGGAGCACTGAAGCTTTCTTT. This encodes CASSLQGSTEAFF.

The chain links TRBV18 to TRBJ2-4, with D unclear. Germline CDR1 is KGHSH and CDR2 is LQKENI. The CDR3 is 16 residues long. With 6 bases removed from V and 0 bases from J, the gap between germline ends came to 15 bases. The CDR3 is CASSHKSALAKNIQYF. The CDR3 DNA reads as TGTGCCAGCTCTCATAAGAGTGCCCTAGCCAAAAACATTCAGTACTTC.

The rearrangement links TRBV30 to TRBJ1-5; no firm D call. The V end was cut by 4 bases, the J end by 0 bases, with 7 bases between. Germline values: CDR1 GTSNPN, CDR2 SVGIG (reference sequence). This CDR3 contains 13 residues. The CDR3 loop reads CAWTSGSNQPQHF. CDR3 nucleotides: TGTGCCTGGACCAGCGGTAGCAATCAGCCCCAGCATTTT.

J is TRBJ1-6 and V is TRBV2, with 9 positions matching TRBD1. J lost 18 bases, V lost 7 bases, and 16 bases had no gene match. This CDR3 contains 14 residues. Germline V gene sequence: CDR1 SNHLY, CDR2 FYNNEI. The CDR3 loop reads CASIGASGGQGCHF. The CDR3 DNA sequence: TGTGCCAGCATAGGGGCTTCGGGAGGACAGGGGTGCCACTTT.

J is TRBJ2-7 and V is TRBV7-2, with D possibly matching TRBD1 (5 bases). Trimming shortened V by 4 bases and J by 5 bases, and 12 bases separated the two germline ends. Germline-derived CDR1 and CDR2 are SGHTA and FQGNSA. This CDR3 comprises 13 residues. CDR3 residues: CASSSLAGNEQYF. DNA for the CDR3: TGTGCCAGCAGCTCCCTGGCAGGGAACGAGCAGTACTTC.

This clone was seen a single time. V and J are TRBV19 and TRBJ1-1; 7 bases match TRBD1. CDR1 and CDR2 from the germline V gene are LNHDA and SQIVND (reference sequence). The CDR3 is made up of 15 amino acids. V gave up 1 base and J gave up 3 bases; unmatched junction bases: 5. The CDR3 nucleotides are TGTGCCAGTAGTATAGTGGCAGGGGGTCACACTGAAGCTTTCTTT. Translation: CASSIVAGGHTEAFF.

CDR3 DNA sequence: TGTGCCAGCAGCCACGGGGACATGGAGAACACTGAAGCTTTCTTT. Its protein product is CASSHGDMENTEAFF. This sequence joins TRBV5-5 and TRBJ1-1; maybe TRBD1 (6 bases). Trimming removed 4 bases from V and 1 base from J, with 14 bases in between. Germline V gene sequence: CDR1 SGHKS, CDR2 YYEKEE (reference sequence). The CDR3 is made up of 15 amino acids. The complete variable domain, with remaining parts taken from reference TRBV5-5 and TRBJ1-1, reads DAGVTQSPTHLIKTRGQQVTLRCSPISGHKSVSWYQQVLGQGPQFIFQYYEKEERGRGNFPDRFSARQFPNYSSELNVNALLLGDSALYLCASSHGDMENTEAFFGQGTRLTVV.

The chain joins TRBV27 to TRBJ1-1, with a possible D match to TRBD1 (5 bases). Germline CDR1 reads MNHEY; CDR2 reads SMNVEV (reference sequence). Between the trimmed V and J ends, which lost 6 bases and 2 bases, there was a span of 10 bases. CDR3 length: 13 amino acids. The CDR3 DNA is TGTGCCAGCAGCCCCAGGGCCAACACTGAAGCTTTCTTT. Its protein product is CASSPRANTEAFF.

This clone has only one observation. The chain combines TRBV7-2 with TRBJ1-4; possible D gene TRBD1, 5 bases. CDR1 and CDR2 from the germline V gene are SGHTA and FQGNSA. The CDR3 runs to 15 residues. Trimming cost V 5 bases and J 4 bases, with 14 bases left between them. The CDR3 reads CASSPGDRDNEKLFF. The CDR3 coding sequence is TGTGCCAGCAGCCCGGGGGACCGAGATAATGAAAAACTGTTTTTT.

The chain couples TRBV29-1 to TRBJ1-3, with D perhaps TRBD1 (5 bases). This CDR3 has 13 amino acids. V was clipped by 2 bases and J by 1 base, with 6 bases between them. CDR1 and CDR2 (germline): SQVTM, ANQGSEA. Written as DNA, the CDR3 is TGCAGCGTTGAAAGGGGTTCTGGAAACACCATATATTTT. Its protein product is CSVERGSGNTIYF.

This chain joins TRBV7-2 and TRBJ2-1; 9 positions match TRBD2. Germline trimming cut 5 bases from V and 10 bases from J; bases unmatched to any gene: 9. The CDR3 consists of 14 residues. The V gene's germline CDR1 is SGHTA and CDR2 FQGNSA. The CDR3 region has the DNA TGTGCCAGCAGCCAAAGCGGGGGGCCATGGGAGCAGTTCTTC. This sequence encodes CASSQSGGPWEQFF.

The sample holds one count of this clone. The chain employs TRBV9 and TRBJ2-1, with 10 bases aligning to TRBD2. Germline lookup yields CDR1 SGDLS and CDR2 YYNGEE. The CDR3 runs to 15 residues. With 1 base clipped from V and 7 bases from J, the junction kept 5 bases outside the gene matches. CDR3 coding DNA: TGTGCCAGCAGCGTAAAGTCTAGCGGGAGAAATGAGCAGTTCTTC. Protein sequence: CASSVKSSGRNEQFF.

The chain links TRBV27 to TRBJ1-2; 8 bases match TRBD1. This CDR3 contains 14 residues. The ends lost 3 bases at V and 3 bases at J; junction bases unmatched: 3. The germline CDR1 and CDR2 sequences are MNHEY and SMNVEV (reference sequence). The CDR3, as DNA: TGTGCCAGCAGTTTCACAGGGGGTTACTATGGCTACACCTTC. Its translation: CASSFTGGYYGYTF.

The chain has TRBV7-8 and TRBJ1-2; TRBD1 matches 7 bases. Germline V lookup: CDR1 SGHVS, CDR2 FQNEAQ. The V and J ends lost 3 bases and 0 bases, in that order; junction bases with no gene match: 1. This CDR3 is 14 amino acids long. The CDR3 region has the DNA TGTGCCAGCAGCTTGGGGACAGCTAACTATGGCTACACCTTC. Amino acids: CASSLGTANYGYTF.

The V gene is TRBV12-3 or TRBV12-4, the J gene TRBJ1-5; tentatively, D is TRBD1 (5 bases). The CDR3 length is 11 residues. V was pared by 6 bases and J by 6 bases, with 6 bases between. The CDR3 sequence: CASSGGQPQHF. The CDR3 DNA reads TGTGCCAGCAGCGGGGGTCAGCCCCAGCATTTT.